This record concerns one T cell receptor (beta chain) sequence. The antigen is unknown. This specimen comes from a study of cytomegalovirus exposure and HLA in healthy donors. Study findings and constraints: The authors confirmed in vitro that three CMV-associated chains were specific for CMV antigens. A later analysis showed that HLA-associated TCR beta chains had undergone more clonal expansion than equally common others. Later genetic work tied a missense DCLRE1C variant to beta-chain V and J trimming.

V lost 2 bases to trimming and J lost 1 base; unmatched junction nucleotides: 3. Germline V gives CDR1 SGHTA, CDR2 FQGNSA. This CDR3 has 16 residues. The primer mix had 60 Vbeta and 13 Jbeta primers. Repertoires were generated with immunoSEQ multiplex PCR, while TCRdb's copy carries only in-frame clones and drops some. The sample carries about 160,000 clones, 70% to 85% recorded once. This TCR was recovered from a middle-aged man in good health and CMV-seropositive. The sequencing sample was made of PBMCs. The J gene is TRBJ1-5, the V gene TRBV7-2; 9 bases agree with TRBD1. The DNA of the CDR3 is TGTGCCAGCAGCTTAAGGACAGGGGTCAGCAATCAGCCCCAGCATTTT. Residues: CASSLRTGVSNQPQHF.